This entry lists 27 T cell receptor beta chains sequenced from one sample in a study of control samples from healthy donors and cancer patients. Clones were read by immunoSEQ multiplex PCR, and TCRdb kept only the in-frame ones, dropping some. The sample contains roughly 200,000 clones, roughly 94% of which appear only once. Sequencing was performed on blood. The receptor source for this set is a man aged 50-60 years in good health.

The chain carries TRBV29-1 and TRBJ1-2; 9 bases align to TRBD1. CDR1 and CDR2 (germline): SQVTM, ANQGSEA. The ends lost 5 bases at V and 6 bases at J; junction bases unmatched: 4. CDR3 size: 12 residues. The CDR3, as DNA: TGCAGCGTTCGGACAGGGGAGGATGGCTACACCTTC. Translated: CSVRTGEDGYTF.

The V gene is TRBV3-1 (or the pseudogene TRBV3-2), the J gene TRBJ1-4, with 8 bases that match TRBD1. Germline CDR1 LGHDT, CDR2 YNNKEL (reference sequence). This CDR3 has 15 amino acids. The V gene end was trimmed by 1 base and the J gene end by 7 bases; junction bases not matched to a gene: 5. CDR3 coding DNA: TGTGCCAGCAGCCAAGTGGGGACAGGTTTTGAAAAACTGTTTTTT. It yields the protein CASSQVGTGFEKLFF.

The chain joins TRBV28 to TRBJ1-2; perhaps TRBD1 as D (6 bases). The CDR3 length is 15 residues. V dropped 6 bases and J dropped 4 bases, with 18 bases sitting between them. Looked up from germline, CDR1 is MDHEN and CDR2 is SYDVKM. DNA of the CDR3: TGTGCCAGCAGGAGTATCGGGGGGCGAGGCTATGGCTACACCTTC. It translates to CASRSIGGRGYGYTF.

V and J are TRBV7-2 and TRBJ1-5; tentative D call: TRBD1 (5 bases). V was pared by 1 base and J by 7 bases, with 11 bases between. The CDR3 runs to 14 residues. Germline V gene lookup returns CDR1 SGHTA and CDR2 FQGNSA. The CDR3 nucleotides are TGTGCCAGCAGCTTAGGTGGGGGAAGACAGCCCCAGCATTTT. Translating gives CASSLGGGRQPQHF. The full variable domain, rest sourced from reference TRBV7-2 and TRBJ1-5, is GAGVSQSPSNKVTEKGKDVELRCDPISGHTALYWYRQSLGQGLEFLIYFQGNSAPDKSGLPSDRFSAERTGGSVSTLTIQRTQQEDSAVYLCASSLGGGRQPQHFGDGTRLSIL.

V gene TRBV5-1 combines with J gene TRBJ1-5; D not resolved. Trimming took off 0 bases at V and 3 bases at J, with 7 bases between the two ends. Germline V gene lookup returns CDR1 SGHRS and CDR2 YFSETQ. This CDR3 contains 14 residues. CDR3 in amino acids: CASSLGQLNQPQHF. As DNA, the CDR3 is TGCGCCAGCAGCTTGGGTCAGCTCAATCAGCCCCAGCATTTT.

This clone was seen just once. The V and J genes are TRBV7-9 and TRBJ2-5; D uncertain. The CDR3 is made up of 14 amino acids. V was shortened by 7 bases and J by 0 bases, with 12 bases between the two germline ends. Germline CDR1 and CDR2: SEHNR and FQNEAQ (reference sequence). CDR3 region: CASTIGSDQETQYF. CDR3 in DNA: TGTGCCAGCACCATAGGGTCAGACCAAGAGACCCAGTACTTC.

The chain couples TRBV24-1 to TRBJ2-5; the D is unclear. The CDR3 loop spans 15 amino acids. V dropped 0 bases and J dropped 3 bases, with 10 bases sitting between them. Germline values: CDR1 KGHDR, CDR2 SFDVKD. In DNA, the CDR3 is TGTGCCACCAGTGATTTGTCCGGGCAGAAAGAGACCCAGTACTTC. Translated: CATSDLSGQKETQYF.

The rearrangement links TRBV7-9 to TRBJ2-6; D perhaps matches TRBD1 (7 bases). The CDR3 covers 18 residues. Germline V gene lookup returns CDR1 SEHNR and CDR2 FQNEAQ (reference sequence). Trimming removed 2 bases at V and 0 bases at J, with 14 bases between. CDR3 protein: CASSLTRGAHSGANVLTF. The CDR3 DNA reads TGTGCCAGCAGCTTAACCAGGGGGGCACACTCTGGGGCCAACGTCCTGACTTTC.

This clone was observed once. The J gene is TRBJ2-1, the V gene TRBV27; D may match TRBD1 or TRBD2 (6 bases each). The germline CDR1 and CDR2 sequences are MNHEY and SMNVEV (reference sequence). With 7 bases removed from V and 3 bases from J, the gap between germline ends came to 16 bases. This CDR3 has 15 residues. The CDR3 region has the DNA TGTGCCAGCAAGACTTTCGGGGGCCGCTACAATGAGCAGTTCTTC. It is translated as CASKTFGGRYNEQFF.

This clone is a singleton in its sample. V gene TRBV6-6 combines with J gene TRBJ1-3; the D is unclear. Per germline, CDR1 MNHNY and CDR2 SVGAGI (reference sequence). This CDR3 has 14 amino acids. The ends were cut back, 6 bases at V and 3 bases at J, with 12 bases in the middle. Here the CDR3 DNA reads TGTGCCAGCAGAAGCGTGCTTTTTGGAAACACCATATATTTT. Its protein is CASRSVLFGNTIYF.

The chain carries TRBV7-9 and TRBJ1-5; D gene unclear. This CDR3 is built from 12 residues. Trimming shortened V by 6 bases and J by 7 bases, and 10 bases separated the two germline ends. CDR1 is SEHNR, CDR2 FQNEAQ, per germline (reference sequence). DNA of the CDR3: TGTGCCAGCAGAGCGGGGTGGCAGCCCCAGCATTTT. This translates into CASRAGWQPQHF.

This chain links TRBV24-1 with TRBJ2-2; 11 bases are shared with TRBD1. The CDR3 length is 18 residues. The ends lost 4 bases at V and 1 base at J; junction bases unmatched: 7. Germline CDR1 reads KGHDR; CDR2 reads SFDVKD. CDR3 sequence: CATSDLGQGGQNTGELFF. CDR3 nucleotides: TGTGCCACCAGTGACTTGGGACAGGGGGGACAGAACACCGGGGAGCTGTTTTTT.

V and J are TRBV11-3 and TRBJ1-3; no clear D. The V end lost 2 bases, the J end lost 1 base, and 6 bases lay between the germline ends. Germline V gene lookup returns CDR1 SGHNT and CDR2 YENEEA. This CDR3 has 14 amino acids. CDR3 bases: TGTGCCAGCAGCTTAAGTGGATCTGGAAACACCATATATTTT. Translation gives CASSLSGSGNTIYF.

The V call is TRBV4-1, the J call TRBJ1-6; D gene unclear. Germline V gene sequence: CDR1 MGHRA, CDR2 YSYEKL. The V gene lost 6 bases and the J gene lost 3 bases, with 12 bases spanning the gap. CDR3 length: 15 residues. The CDR3, as DNA: TGCGCCAGCAGTTATCGACTGAGCTATAATTCACCCCTCCACTTT. It codes for CASSYRLSYNSPLHF.

The chain recombines TRBV28 with TRBJ1-2, with D uncertain. Germline lookup yields CDR1 MDHEN and CDR2 SYDVKM. The germline V and J ends were trimmed by 8 bases and 8 bases, with 15 bases remaining between them. This CDR3 is built from 12 residues. CDR3 amino acids: CASSGHRKGYTF. CDR3 nucleotides: TGTGCCAGCTCCGGGCATAGAAAAGGCTACACCTTC.

This clone is a singleton in its sample. Other nucleotide sequences in the sample specify the same CDR3. The chain recombines TRBV19 with TRBJ1-5; D is perhaps TRBD1 (6 bases). V lost 1 base to trimming and J lost 7 bases, with 11 bases between them. The germline V gene has CDR1 LNHDA and CDR2 SQIVND (reference sequence). CDR3 length: 14 residues. For the CDR3, the DNA is TGTGCCAGTAGTATAGCGGGGGCCGGACAGCCCCAGCATTTT. As protein: CASSIAGAGQPQHF.

The CDR3 spells CASSDLEIVDDGSPLHF. The CDR3 DNA reads as TGTGCCAGCAGTGACTTGGAAATTGTGGACGATGGTTCACCCCTCCACTTT. J is TRBJ1-6 and V is TRBV6-4, with D uncertain. The CDR3 runs 17 residues. V lost 1 base and J lost 9, with 19 bases in between. Per the germline V gene, CDR1 is MRHNA and CDR2 is SNTAGT.

The CDR3 loop is CASRRQEHQPQHF. The CDR3 bases are TGTGCCAGTAGACGACAGGAACATCAGCCCCAGCATTTT. This rearrangement joins TRBV19 to TRBJ1-5; possible D gene TRBD1, 6 bases. CDR3 length: 13 residues. The V gene's germline CDR1 is LNHDA and CDR2 SQIVND (reference sequence). The germline V and J ends were trimmed by 6 bases and 5 bases, with 11 bases remaining between them.

This clone was found once. The rearrangement uses TRBV5-4 and TRBJ1-5, with 8 positions matching TRBD1. The germline CDR1 and CDR2 sequences are SGHNT and YYREEE (reference sequence). Trimming removed 4 bases from V and 3 bases from J; junction bases left unmatched: 3. This CDR3 is 14 amino acids long. The CDR3 sequence is CASSLDRDNQPQHF. The CDR3 DNA reads TGTGCCAGCAGCCTGGACAGGGACAATCAGCCCCAGCATTTT.

V usage is TRBV19 and J usage is TRBJ1-1; D ambiguous. The CDR3 spans 14 residues. V was shortened by 1 base and J by 0 bases, with 6 bases between the two germline ends. The germline V gene encodes CDR1 LNHDA and CDR2 SQIVND (reference sequence). The CDR3 nucleotides are TGTGCCAGTAGTATAGGGATCCTGAACACTGAAGCTTTCTTT. Encoded protein: CASSIGILNTEAFF. The whole variable domain, filled in from reference TRBV19 and TRBJ1-1, reads DGGITQSPKYLFRKEGQNVTLSCEQNLNHDAMYWYRQDPGQGLRLIYYSQIVNDFQKGDIAEGYSVSREKKESFPLTVTSAQKNPTAFYLCASSIGILNTEAFFGQGTRLTVV.

The chain has TRBV29-1 and TRBJ2-3; D call uncertain. The CDR3 has 13 amino acids. Germline V lookup: CDR1 SQVTM, CDR2 ANQGSEA. V was trimmed by 6 bases and J by 4 bases, leaving 14 bases between them. The CDR3 region has the DNA TGCAGCGTCCGACCAGTTTTCGCAGATACGCAGTATTTT. Its protein product is CSVRPVFADTQYF.

V gene TRBV5-5 combines with J gene TRBJ1-6; 8 nucleotides align to TRBD1. This CDR3 has 15 residues. After removal of 0 bases from V and 8 bases from J, the junction contained 4 bases not matched to a gene. Germline V gives CDR1 SGHKS, CDR2 YYEKEE (reference sequence). The CDR3 DNA follows: TGTGCCAGCAGCTTGGGCCAGGGGGCGGATTCACCCCTCCACTTT. It codes for CASSLGQGADSPLHF.

V and J are TRBV2 and TRBJ1-5, with TRBD1 matching 9 bases. CDR1 and CDR2 from the germline V gene are SNHLY and FYNNEI. The CDR3 runs to 14 residues. V dropped 4 bases and J dropped 2; count of bases not matched to a gene: 0. The CDR3 region is CASSGDRGNQPQHF. The CDR3, as DNA: TGTGCCAGCAGTGGGGACAGGGGCAATCAGCCCCAGCATTTT.

The chain uses TRBV6-5 and TRBJ1-1; D uncertain. The CDR3 is 14 amino acids. V lost 0 bases, J lost 1 base, and 6 bases lay in between. CDR1 and CDR2 from the germline V gene are MNHEY and SVGAGI. The chain's CDR3 is CASSYSSSNTEAFF. The DNA for the CDR3 is TGTGCCAGCAGTTACTCGTCCTCGAACACTGAAGCTTTCTTT.

This chain joins TRBV18 and TRBJ2-4; D unclear. Trimming pared 6 bases from V and 4 bases from J, leaving 7 bases between. The V gene's germline CDR1 is KGHSH and CDR2 LQKENI. This CDR3 region has 12 residues. DNA of the CDR3: TGTGCCAGCTCCTCGCCGAAAAACATTCAGTACTTC. This gives the protein CASSSPKNIQYF.

CDR3 DNA: TGTGCCAGCAGCCGGCAGATGAGCTCCTACAATGAGCAGTTCTTC. Translated, it gives CASSRQMSSYNEQFF. V usage is TRBV28 and J usage is TRBJ2-1; no clear D. Germline V gene sequence: CDR1 MDHEN, CDR2 SYDVKM. V was shortened by 6 bases and J by 0 bases, with 12 bases between the two germline ends. The CDR3 contains 15 residues.

The genes are TRBV11-2 and TRBJ2-2, with D unclear. This CDR3 contains 13 residues. V was shortened by 2 bases and J by 7 bases, with 8 bases between the two germline ends. The V gene's germline CDR1 is SGHAT and CDR2 FQNNGV. DNA for the CDR3: TGTGCCAGCAGCTTATATAGGATCGGGGAGCTGTTTTTT. Its translation: CASSLYRIGELFF.